This T cell receptor beta chain was identified during a study of cytomegalovirus exposure and HLA in healthy donors (dated by TCRdb to 2016 to 2017). For the study in its entirety: An earlier analysis of 587 of the donors reported around 280 Gb of sequence data and some 110 million unique TCR beta sequences obtained from some 170 million T cells. Of the roughly 400 genotyped donors, 65% to 90% fell in the genetic ancestry cluster associated with self-reported Caucasian donors. An early release covering approximately 600 HLA-typed donors comprised approximately 290 gigabases of sequencing data and tens of millions of unique TCR sequences. The later analysis used no new phenotypic data to find candidate immune exposures, relying instead on TCR beta sequences and their occurrence across donors. All discovery cohort repertoires had been generated using a single sequencing platform. Among about 360 genotyped donors of the cohort, an average of around 240,000 unique TCR beta nucleotide sequences were sequenced per donor, roughly 20% of them non-productive. The study aimed to test whether cataloging public T cell receptors could reveal signatures of past pathogen exposure. To study patterns of TCR occurrence, a later analysis re-analyzed previously published TCR beta repertoires from several hundred donors and added high-resolution HLA genotyping. Donor age, sex, ethnicity and CMV serostatus were collected together with the repertoire data. A separate validation cohort of roughly 130 different subjects was used in addition to the roughly 720-subject first cohort. A later genetic analysis took genome-wide SNP genotypes for about 60% of the roughly 670 donors and used that subset as a discovery cohort. Both class I and class II loci were covered by HLA typing, at four-digit resolution. The T cell repertoires of several hundred subjects were profiled by immunosequencing and related to cytomegalovirus serostatus. Typing coverage varied by locus: 629-630 donors for A, B, C, DRB1 and DQB1; 500 to 550 for DQA1; over 600 for DPA1; 450 to 480 for DPB1. Roughly five DR-DQ haplotypes were handled as single units for association and clustering because linkage in the cohort was strong. An earlier analysis of 500 to 750 of the donors applied high-throughput TCR beta sequencing to assess whether each TCR beta V gene segment acted as functional or pseudogenic. To predict cytomegalovirus infection status, the study brought together high-throughput TCR immunosequencing, statistical association of individual TCRs with disease status, and machine learning. Summary of the overall study and its limitations: Because HLA typing was missing for some donors at each locus, association tests included only the typed subset. In a later genetic analysis, a missense DCLRE1C variant was associated with V-gene and J-gene trimming of TCR beta chains, and the association was replicated in an independent cohort. In a later analysis, some 17,000 TCR beta sequences were associated with specific HLA alleles at a false discovery rate of 0.05. A further reported finding was that TCR beta sequences accurately predicted the HLA-A and HLA-B alleles for most subjects in the first cohort. Only TCR beta chains were sequenced in this cohort, and the absence of alpha or paired-chain data limited detectable features. In an earlier analysis of more than 450 of the donors, most TCR beta V segments were observed in productive rearrangements about 87% or about 30% of the time, broadly matching IMGT annotations. In a later analysis, the rate of TCR association differed among HLA loci, with DRB1 alleles having the most associated TCRs and HLA-C alleles having the fewest. Most TCR sequences were seen in very few donors, while some public TCRs were found in many individuals. About 15 rarely observed V segments, including chromosome 9 orphons, were excluded from the earlier analysis of 550 to 700 of the donors because counts were too low. When HLA alleles, especially DR and DQ, strongly co-occurred, attributing TCR associations to individual alleles was difficult. The sequencing pipeline was judged likely to have produced a cluster of highly shared sequence variants as a technical artifact. Several of the top co-occurrence clusters appeared to be linked to parvovirus B19, influenza, CMV and Epstein-Barr virus, according to a later analysis. Correlated functional status among segregating V segments might be attributable to linkage disequilibrium, but an unknown experimental factor could not be ruled out. Presence/absence analyses assumed roughly uniform sequencing depth across donors, an assumption that may not hold. A total of 164 TCR beta chains were listed by the study as associated with cytomegalovirus. According to the authors, the approach could potentially be generalized to other disease states and immunological phenotypes. The classifier was reported to diagnose cytomegalovirus status with high specificity and sensitivity in both the original and validation cohorts. The 87-base-pair reads could not distinguish some IMGT-functional V segments, including TRBV6-2 and TRBV6-3, so those segments were excluded. According to a later analysis, most CMV-associated TCR beta chains appeared to be HLA-restricted, and the HLA associations seemed to be driven largely by CMV exposure. A few of the identified cytomegalovirus-associated TCR beta chains were confirmed in vitro to be specific for cytomegalovirus antigens. In a later genetic analysis, fewer N-insertions in productive TCRs were reported among donors in an Asian-associated ancestry cluster than the approximately 630-donor mean. The only immune exposure information available for the cohort was CMV serostatus. A later analysis found that HLA-associated TCR beta chains were more clonally expanded and had lower generation probabilities than equally common non-associated chains.

The cohort consisted of 670 or so healthy bone marrow donors. All cohort members were sampled while nominally healthy, although unrecorded immune exposures were likely present. The donor was CMV seronegative and was included in the group of a few hundred seronegative cohort members. Each donor provided a peripheral blood sample, and peripheral blood mononuclear cells were used for TCR beta sequencing. Genomic DNA extraction from the blood cell samples was performed with the Qiagen DNeasy Blood Extraction Kit. The CDR3 runs 15 residues from the cysteine to the phenylalanine. The CDR3 DNA has 45 bases and is translated from base 1. In the germline V gene, CDR1 corresponds to MDHEN and CDR2 to SYDVKM. V is cut back by 6 bases and J by 2 bases, with 3 bases in the junction unmatched. Regarding this clone: The antigen it recognizes is unknown. Base qualities are not recorded, but no much larger clone differs from it by a single base.

Library preparation used the immunoSEQ multiplex PCR assay. The multiplex PCR relied on a mix of 60 forward primers for TCR Vbeta segments and 13 reverse primers for TCR Jbeta segments. A multiplex PCR assay on genomic DNA amplified the CDR3 region of rearranged TCR beta genes. Amplified TCR beta libraries were sequenced as 87-base-pair reads on the Illumina HiSeq System. Regarding the original processing steps: A later analysis tallied some 79 million unique TCR beta chains across the 666 repertoires, and around 12 million of those chains were shared by two or more donors. A nearest-neighbor algorithm error-corrected the raw reads and collapsed the reads into unique sequences, merging closely related sequences to remove PCR and sequencing errors. Alignment of CDR3 sequences to IMGT reference sequences was used to assign V, D and J gene segments. For a sequence to be retained, a match of at least six nucleotides was required to both a V gene segment and a J gene segment. A rearrangement counted as productive if the CDR3 had no stop codons and remained in frame with V and J, and every other rearrangement counted as non-productive. CDR3 was defined by IMGT convention, running from the second conserved V-encoded cysteine to the conserved J-encoded phenylalanine. The earlier analysis of some 580 of the donors excluded any sequence lacking an unambiguous match to a single V gene segment. In an earlier analysis of 587 of the donors, V segments were called functional above 56.7% productive rearrangements and were called segregating when the between-donor standard deviation exceeded 5%. A statistical classification framework was built to diagnose cytomegalovirus status from the catalog of TCR beta chain sequences. In a later analysis, V and J genes were assigned by comparing TCR nucleotide sequences against IMGT/GENE-DB human TR gene sequences. The TCRdist pipeline was used in a later analysis to assign CDR3 sequences and most-parsimonious VDJ recombination scenarios. In a later analysis, each TCR beta chain was defined by its CDR3 amino acid sequence together with its V-gene family, and reads lacking a unique V-gene family were excluded. As a way to deal with suspected cross-contamination and a sequencing artifact, a later analysis dropped hundreds of nucleotide sequences that were highly shared and had low generation probability. A later analysis calculated a clonal expansion index for each public chain from normalized within-repertoire ranks of inferred template counts. In a later analysis, generation probabilities were computed using a VDJ recombination model fitted to out-of-frame rearrangements, and the results were checked against IGoR. In a later analysis, hypergeometric tests were used to score TCR-TCR, TCR-HLA and TCR-CMV co-occurrence, with a repertoire-size bias correction applied to TCR pairs. False discovery rates were estimated in a later analysis by permuting HLA or CMV assignments 20 times. In a later analysis, co-occurring TCRs were grouped using DBSCAN, with TCRdist sequence similarity added in when clustering inside HLA-allele-positive subsets. For co-occurrence clustering, repertoires with fewer than 30,000 or more than 120,000 public chains were excluded, along with five repertoires with anomalous nucleotide sharing. TCRdb holds this immuneACCESS table with in-frame rearrangements only. Some clones are missing; in checked studies, unresolved V genes explain under half, and the rest has no known cause. That table is the source of V, J and clone size, and D and trimming were worked out from the DNA. This sample holds around 91,000 clones; about 81% were observed only once. Clones ranked in the top ten supply 2.1% of the sample.

Sequencing used PBMCs. The TCR sequence derives from a man younger than 35 in good health and CMV-seronegative. The rearrangement joined TRBV28 to TRBJ2-2, and TRBD2 aligns with 10 junction nucleotides. The CDR3 region has the sequence CASRGTSENTGELFF. The nucleotide sequence reads TGTGCCAGCAGGGGGACTAGCGAAAACACCGGGGAGCTGTTTTTT.